The 18 T cell receptor beta chains below all came from one sample that was sequenced in a study of OX40 agonist ivuxolimab in advanced cancers. Only in-frame clones appear in the TCRdb table, and some are missing; sequencing was by immunoSEQ multiplex PCR. The sample lists fewer than 70,000 clones, 85% to 90% occurring once. This specimen consisted of CD4+ or CD8+ T cells sorted from blood, obtained in a trial of the OX40 agonist ivuxolimab. Every receptor here comes from an adult with an advanced solid tumor such as melanoma, head and neck, liver or kidney cancer.

CDR3 sequence (DNA): TGCGCCAGCAGTGAGGCCGGTTTGAACACTGAAGCTTTCTTT. Translating it yields CASSEAGLNTEAFF. The chain has TRBV10-2 and TRBJ1-1; D not resolved. Germline values: CDR1 WSHSY, CDR2 SAAADI. Trimming left V 2 bases short and J 0 bases short, with 7 bases between. The CDR3 is 14 amino acids.

The chain has TRBV12-5 and TRBJ1-3, with D possibly TRBD1 on 6 matching bases. From germline, CDR1 is LGHNT and CDR2 FRNRAP. The CDR3 is made up of 13 amino acids. V lost 10 bases and J lost 7, with 17 bases in between. For the CDR3, the DNA is TGTGCTACCGCGACACAGGGAGGGAACACCATATATTTT. This gives the protein CATATQGGNTIYF.

This chain joins TRBV9 and TRBJ1-1, with 8 nucleotides matching TRBD1. CDR3 size: 14 residues. Trimming at V came to 1 base and at J to 5 bases, leaving 4 bases not matched to a gene. Germline lookup yields CDR1 SGDLS and CDR2 YYNGEE. This chain's CDR3 is CASSVITGGTEAFF. The DNA for the CDR3 is TGTGCCAGCAGCGTAATTACAGGGGGGACTGAAGCTTTCTTT.

The chain is built from TRBV7-6 and TRBJ2-1, with D perhaps matching TRBD1 or TRBD2 (5 bases each). V lost 3 bases and J 13 bases, leaving 16 bases between the germline ends. Germline V lookup: CDR1 SGHVS, CDR2 FNYEAQ. The CDR3 totals 13 residues. In nucleotides, the CDR3 is TGTGCCAGCAGCTTCCGGATCCGGGACCCCCAGTTCTTC. This sequence encodes CASSFRIRDPQFF.

The CDR3 protein is CASSIGKGQGYNTGELFF. CDR3 DNA sequence: TGTGCCAGTAGTATAGGAAAGGGACAGGGATATAACACCGGGGAGCTGTTTTTT. The chain has TRBV19 and TRBJ2-2, with TRBD1 matching over 9 bases. The length of the CDR3 is 18 residues. V lost 1 base and J lost 2; bases outside the gene matches: 8. In germline, CDR1 is LNHDA, CDR2 SQIVND (reference sequence).

This chain joins TRBV7-2 and TRBJ1-2; a possible D gene is TRBD1 (5 bases). Germline lookup yields CDR1 SGHTA and CDR2 FQGNSA. V was pared by 8 bases and J by 4 bases, with 17 bases between. The CDR3 totals 14 residues. The CDR3 protein is CASRNTGEGYGYTF. DNA for the CDR3: TGTGCCAGCCGCAACACGGGGGAGGGCTATGGCTACACCTTC.

The chain couples TRBV4-1 to TRBJ1-1; TRBD1 aligns across 11 bases. Germline-derived CDR1 and CDR2 are MGHRA and YSYEKL. The CDR3 totals 16 residues. Trimming cost V 4 bases and J 1 base; bases outside gene matches: 5. CDR3 residues: CASSRGQGVKNTEAFF. The CDR3 DNA reads as TGCGCCAGCAGCCGGGGACAGGGGGTTAAGAACACTGAAGCTTTCTTT.

The V and J genes are TRBV7-9 and TRBJ1-1, with TRBD1 as a possible D gene (6 bases). CDR3 length equals 13 residues. V dropped 8 bases and J dropped 0 bases, with 10 bases sitting between them. Germline CDR1 and CDR2: SEHNR and FQNEAQ (reference sequence). CDR3 loop: CASGGRVNTEAFF. The CDR3 bases are TGTGCCAGCGGGGGCAGGGTGAACACTGAAGCTTTCTTT.

The chain recombines TRBV19 with TRBJ2-5, with 7 bases fitting TRBD2. V dropped 5 bases and J dropped 4; count of bases not matched to a gene: 7. The germline CDR1 and CDR2 sequences are LNHDA and SQIVND (reference sequence). The CDR3 has 14 amino acids. This CDR3 reads CASSPQTSLETQYF. CDR3 DNA: TGTGCCAGTAGTCCTCAGACTAGCCTAGAGACCCAGTACTTC.

The V call is TRBV18, the J call TRBJ2-3; either TRBD1 or TRBD2 may fit D (5 bases each). CDR1 is KGHSH and CDR2 is LQKENI in the germline V gene. This CDR3 is 12 amino acids long. V was shortened by 2 bases and J by 5 bases, with 5 bases between the two germline ends. CDR3 sequence: CASSPGGDTQYF. The CDR3 DNA reads TGTGCCAGCTCACCAGGGGGAGATACGCAGTATTTT.

The rearrangement uses TRBV6-6 and TRBJ2-1; D remains unclear. V dropped 6 bases and J dropped 8 bases, with 8 bases sitting between them. The CDR3 loop spans 11 amino acids. Per germline, CDR1 MNHNY and CDR2 SVGAGI (reference sequence). CDR3: CASRNSHEQFF. CDR3 DNA sequence: TGTGCCAGCAGAAATAGCCATGAGCAGTTCTTC.

This chain links TRBV2 with TRBJ2-7; 9 nucleotides align to TRBD1. This CDR3 is 15 amino acids long. CDR1 and CDR2 (germline): SNHLY, FYNNEI. The CDR3 bases are TGTGTCGGATCGTTAGGACAGGGGATTTCCTACGAGCAGTACTTC. This encodes CVGSLGQGISYEQYF.

This chain joins TRBV19 and TRBJ2-7; 7 nucleotides line up with TRBD1. Looked up from germline, CDR1 is LNHDA and CDR2 is SQIVND (reference sequence). Trimming removed 2 bases from V and 3 bases from J; junction bases left unmatched: 4. The CDR3 spans 14 residues. The CDR3 coding sequence is TGTGCCAGTAGTATAAGCCGGACAGGCTACGAGCAGTACTTC. Protein product: CASSISRTGYEQYF.

The chain links TRBV6-5 to TRBJ1-3; the match to TRBD1 covers 7 bases. The germline V gene has CDR1 MNHEY and CDR2 SVGAGI. The CDR3 sequence is 15 residues long. The V gene end was trimmed by 6 bases and the J gene end by 1 base; junction bases not matched to a gene: 6. In DNA form, the CDR3 reads TGTGCCAGCAGGCGGGACAGAGCTTCTGGAAACACCATATATTTT. This translates into CASRRDRASGNTIYF.

This clone was observed a handful of times. The CDR3 spells CASSPWTGGLQETQYF. The CDR3 coding sequence is TGCGCCAGCAGCCCGTGGACAGGGGGCCTCCAAGAGACCCAGTACTTC. This chain uses TRBV5-1 with TRBJ2-5, with 11 bases lining up with TRBD1. Germline V gives CDR1 SGHRS, CDR2 YFSETQ. V gave up 4 bases and J gave up 1 base; unmatched junction bases: 6. The CDR3 runs to 16 residues.

The chain couples TRBV7-9 to TRBJ2-1, with TRBD2 matching over 9 bases. V dropped 5 bases and J dropped 3; count of bases not matched to a gene: 2. The CDR3 loop spans 14 amino acids. The germline V gene has CDR1 SEHNR and CDR2 FQNEAQ (reference sequence). The CDR3 region has the DNA TGTGCCAGCAGCCCTAGCGGGATCTACAATGAGCAGTTCTTC. Translated, it gives CASSPSGIYNEQFF.

Concerning this clone itself: At one boundary the junction diverges from the germline segment, which might be a read error. The genes are TRBV7-7 and TRBJ2-2; 8 bases agree with TRBD2. CDR1 SSHAT and CDR2 FNYEAQ come from the germline V gene (reference sequence). CDR3 size: 13 residues. The CDR3 region is CASSPVAGGELFF. CDR3 coding DNA: TGTGCTAGCAGCCCGGTAGCGGGGGGGGAGCTGTTTTTT.

The J gene is TRBJ1-2, the V gene TRBV28; TRBD1 matches at 9 bases. The V gene end was trimmed by 5 bases and the J gene end by 7 bases; junction bases not matched to a gene: 5. From germline, CDR1 is MDHEN and CDR2 SYDVKM. This CDR3 is built from 13 residues. The CDR3 loop is CASSVRQGGGYTF. The CDR3 DNA reads as TGTGCCAGCAGTGTTCGACAGGGGGGTGGCTACACCTTC.